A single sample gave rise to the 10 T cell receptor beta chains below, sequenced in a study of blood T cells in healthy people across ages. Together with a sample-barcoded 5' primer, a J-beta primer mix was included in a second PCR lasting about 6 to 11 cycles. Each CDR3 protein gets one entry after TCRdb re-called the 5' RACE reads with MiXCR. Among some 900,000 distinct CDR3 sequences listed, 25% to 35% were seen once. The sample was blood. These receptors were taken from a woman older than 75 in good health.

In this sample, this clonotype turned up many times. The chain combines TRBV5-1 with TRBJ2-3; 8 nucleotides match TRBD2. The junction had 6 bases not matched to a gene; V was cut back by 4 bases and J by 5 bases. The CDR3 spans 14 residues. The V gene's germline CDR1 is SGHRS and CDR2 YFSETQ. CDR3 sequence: CASSLGGAIDTQYF. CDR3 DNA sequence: TGCGCCAGCAGCCTCGGGGGGGCGATAGATACGCAGTATTTT.

CDR3 nucleotides: TGTGCCAGCAGCTTCGTACAGGGGGCCACCTATGGCTACACCTTC. It encodes CASSFVQGATYGYTF. The chain employs TRBV7-8 and TRBJ1-2; 9 bases are a match to TRBD1. This CDR3 has 15 residues. Per the germline V gene, CDR1 is SGHVS and CDR2 is FQNEAQ. After removal of 3 bases from V and 4 bases from J, the junction contained 6 bases not matched to a gene.

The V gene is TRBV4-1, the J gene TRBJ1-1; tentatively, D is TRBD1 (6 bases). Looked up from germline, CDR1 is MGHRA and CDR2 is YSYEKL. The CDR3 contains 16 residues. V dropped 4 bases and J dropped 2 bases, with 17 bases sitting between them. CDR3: CASSLPAGGGNTEAFF. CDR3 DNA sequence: TGCGCCAGCAGCCTCCCGGCGGGAGGGGGAAACACTGAAGCTTTCTTT.

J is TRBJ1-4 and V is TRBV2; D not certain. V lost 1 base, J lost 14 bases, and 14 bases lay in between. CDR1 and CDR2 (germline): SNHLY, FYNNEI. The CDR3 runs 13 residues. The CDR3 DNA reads TGTGCCAGCAGTGAAGGAGGTCCCCTTAGGCTGTTTTTT. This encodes CASSEGGPLRLFF.

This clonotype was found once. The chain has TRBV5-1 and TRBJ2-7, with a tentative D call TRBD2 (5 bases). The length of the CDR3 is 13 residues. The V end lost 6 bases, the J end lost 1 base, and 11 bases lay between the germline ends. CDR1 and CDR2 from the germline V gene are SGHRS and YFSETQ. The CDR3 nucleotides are TGCGCCAGCACCCCTGAGGGATCCTACGAGCAGTACTTC. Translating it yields CASTPEGSYEQYF.

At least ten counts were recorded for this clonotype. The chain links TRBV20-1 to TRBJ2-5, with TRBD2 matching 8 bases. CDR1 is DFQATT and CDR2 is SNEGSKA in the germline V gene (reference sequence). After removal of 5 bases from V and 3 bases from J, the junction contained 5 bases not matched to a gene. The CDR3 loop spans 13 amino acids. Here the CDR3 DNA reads TGCAGTGCTTCTGGGACTAGTAAAGAGACCCAGTACTTC. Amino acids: CSASGTSKETQYF.

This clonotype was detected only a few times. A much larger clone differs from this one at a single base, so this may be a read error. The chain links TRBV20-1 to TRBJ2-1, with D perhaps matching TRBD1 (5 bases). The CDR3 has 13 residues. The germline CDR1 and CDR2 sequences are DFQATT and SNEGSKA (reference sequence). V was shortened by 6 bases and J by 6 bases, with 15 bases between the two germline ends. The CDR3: CSAQQQGCNEQFF. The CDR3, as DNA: TGCAGTGCACAACAGCAGGGATGCAATGAGCAGTTCTTC.

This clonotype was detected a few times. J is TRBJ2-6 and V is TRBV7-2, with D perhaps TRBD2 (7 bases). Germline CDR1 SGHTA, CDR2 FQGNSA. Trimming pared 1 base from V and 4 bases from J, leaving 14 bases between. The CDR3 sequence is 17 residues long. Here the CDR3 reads CASSLGGGRAGANVLTF. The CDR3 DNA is TGTGCCAGCAGCTTAGGGGGGGGCAGGGCCGGGGCCAACGTCCTGACTTTC.

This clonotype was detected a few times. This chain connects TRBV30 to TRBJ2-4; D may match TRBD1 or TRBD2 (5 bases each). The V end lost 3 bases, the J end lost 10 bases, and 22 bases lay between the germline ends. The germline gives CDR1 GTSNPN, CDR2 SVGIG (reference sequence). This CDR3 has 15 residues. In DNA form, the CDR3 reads TGTGCCTGGAGCCATAACCGGGGCTTCGTCGGGATTCAGTACTTC. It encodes CAWSHNRGFVGIQYF. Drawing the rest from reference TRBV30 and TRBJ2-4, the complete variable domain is SQTIHQWPATLVQPVGSPLSLECTVEGTSNPNLYWYRQAAGRGLQLLFYSVGIGQISSEVPQNLSASRPQDRQFILSSKKLLLSDSGFYLCAWSHNRGFVGIQYFGAGTRLSVL.

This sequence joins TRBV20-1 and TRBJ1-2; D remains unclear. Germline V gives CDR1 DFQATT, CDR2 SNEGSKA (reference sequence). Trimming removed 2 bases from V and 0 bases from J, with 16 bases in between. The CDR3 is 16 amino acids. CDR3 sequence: CSARPIVGTTNYGYTF. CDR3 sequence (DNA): TGCAGTGCTAGACCAATTGTCGGAACCACTAACTATGGCTACACCTTC.